Shown below are 28 T cell receptor beta chains from a single sample sequenced in a study of technical replicates of blood from a handful of donors. Sequencing was performed with immunoSEQ multiplex PCR; in TCRdb, only in-frame clones are kept and a portion is missing. The table lists about 74,000 clones, 85% to 95% of them singletons, with approximately 0.25% in the top ten. The sequencing input was T cells isolated from PBMCs. The receptors were sampled from a human donor in good health.

The chain has TRBV10-3 and TRBJ1-1; D is uncertain. Germline lookup yields CDR1 ENHRY and CDR2 SYGVKD. Trimming cost V 2 bases and J 1 base, with 8 bases left between them. This CDR3 has 14 amino acids. The CDR3: CAISEAGQNTEAFF. CDR3 nucleotides: TGTGCCATCAGTGAGGCAGGCCAGAACACTGAAGCTTTCTTT.

This chain uses TRBV11-3 with TRBJ2-7; 7 nucleotides match TRBD1. This CDR3 has 14 residues. CDR1 is SGHNT, CDR2 YENEEA, per germline. After removal of 2 bases from V and 4 bases from J, the junction contained 5 bases not matched to a gene. This chain's CDR3 is CASSLSSRGYEQYF. CDR3 in DNA: TGTGCCAGCAGCTTATCGAGCAGGGGGTACGAGCAGTACTTC.

This chain joins TRBV5-1 and TRBJ2-1, with 14 bases identical to TRBD2. J lost 0 bases, V lost 5 bases, and 10 bases had no gene match. Germline V gene lookup returns CDR1 SGHRS and CDR2 YFSETQ. This CDR3 spans 19 amino acids. This CDR3 is CASSWPGTSGGRSYNEQFF. The CDR3 DNA sequence: TGCGCCAGCAGTTGGCCCGGGACTAGCGGGGGCCGCTCCTACAATGAGCAGTTCTTC. Looking up the rest from reference TRBV5-1 and TRBJ2-1 gives the full variable domain: KAGVTQTPRYLIKTRGQQVTLSCSPISGHRSVSWYQQTPGQGLQFLFEYFSETQRNKGNFPGRFSGRQFSNSRSEMNVSTLELGDSALYLCASSWPGTSGGRSYNEQFFGPGTRLTVL.

The chain is built from TRBV2 and TRBJ1-3; 7 nucleotides agree with TRBD1. Trimming removed 1 base from V and 1 base from J; junction bases left unmatched: 1. The CDR3 has 15 amino acids. Germline CDR1 is SNHLY and CDR2 is FYNNEI. CDR3 in DNA: TGTGCCAGCAGTGAAGGGACAGGATCTGGAAACACCATATATTTT. Translating gives CASSEGTGSGNTIYF. The full variable domain, with the rest looked up from reference TRBV2 and TRBJ1-3, is EPEVTQTPSHQVTQMGQEVILRCVPISNHLYFYWYRQILGQKVEFLVSFYNNEISEKSEIFDDQFSVERPDGSNFTLKIRSTKLEDSAMYFCASSEGTGSGNTIYFGEGSWLTVV.

J is TRBJ2-5 and V is TRBV28, with D perhaps TRBD1 (6 bases). V lost 5 bases and J lost 3, with 16 bases in between. The CDR3 has 15 amino acids. In germline, CDR1 is MDHEN, CDR2 SYDVKM. The CDR3 region has the DNA TGTGCCAGCAGTGACCCGGCCAGGGGCAAAGAGACCCAGTACTTC. Its translation: CASSDPARGKETQYF.

The chain is built from TRBV6-1 and TRBJ2-7; 10 bases agree with TRBD2. The V segment lost 6 bases and the J segment 0 bases; nucleotides outside the gene matches: 5. The V gene's germline CDR1 is MNHNS and CDR2 SASEGT. The CDR3 sequence is 15 residues long. The CDR3 protein is CASSAASGSSYEQYF. Written as DNA, the CDR3 is TGTGCCAGCAGCGCGGCTAGCGGGAGCTCCTACGAGCAGTACTTC.

This rearrangement joins TRBV7-2 to TRBJ1-5; D remains ambiguous. The CDR3 is made up of 15 amino acids. The germline CDR1 and CDR2 sequences are SGHTA and FQGNSA. V lost 1 base, J lost 3 bases, and 10 bases lay in between. In DNA, the CDR3 is TGTGCCAGCAGCTTAGTTCCAGGCGTCAATCAGCCCCAGCATTTT. It translates to CASSLVPGVNQPQHF.

The gene calls are TRBV10-2 and TRBJ1-1; no clear D. Germline CDR1 is WSHSY and CDR2 is SAAADI. Trimming removed 1 base from V and 8 bases from J, with 8 bases in between. The CDR3 consists of 12 residues. In nucleotides, the CDR3 is TGCGCCAGCAGTGAGTTAAGGAGGGAAGCTTTCTTT. Its protein is CASSELRREAFF.

The V call is TRBV7-3, the J call TRBJ2-2; TRBD2 aligns across 10 bases. The CDR3 has 17 amino acids. Trimming cost V 1 base and J 0 bases; bases outside gene matches: 2. CDR1 and CDR2 from the germline V gene are SGHTA and FQGTGA. The CDR3 coding sequence is TGTGCCAGCAGCTTAAAAGCGGGGGGGTCGAACACCGGGGAGCTGTTTTTT. It encodes CASSLKAGGSNTGELFF.

The V gene is TRBV9, the J gene TRBJ1-4; D might be TRBD1 (5 bases). The CDR3 consists of 15 residues. V gave up 2 bases and J gave up 3 bases, with 11 bases separating them. CDR1 is SGDLS, CDR2 YYNGEE, per germline. The CDR3 coding sequence is TGTGCCAGCAGCGTCCGGACGGGGGCTAATGAAAAACTGTTTTTT. It codes for CASSVRTGANEKLFF. Supplemented by reference TRBV9 and TRBJ1-4, the full variable domain reads DSGVTQTPKHLITATGQRVTLRCSPRSGDLSVYWYQQSLDQGLQFLIQYYNGEERAKGNILERFSAQQFPDLHSELNLSSLELGDSALYFCASSVRTGANEKLFFGSGTQLSVL.

The chain has TRBV4-2 and TRBJ1-2, with TRBD1 identical over 7 bases. The CDR3 is 15 amino acids. V shed 0 bases and J 3 bases; nucleotides not matched to a gene: 4. Germline loops: CDR1 LGHNA, CDR2 YNFKEQ. The DNA of the CDR3 is TGTGCCAGCAGCCAAGATTTCCAGGGGGACTATGGCTACACCTTC. This encodes CASSQDFQGDYGYTF.

The chain uses TRBV5-8 and TRBJ1-1, with D unclear. Germline lookup yields CDR1 SGHTS and CDR2 YDEGEE. CDR3 length: 14 residues. Trimming pared 2 bases from V and 1 base from J, leaving 9 bases between. CDR3 bases: TGTGCCAGCAGCTTAGCTCTTGGGAACACTGAAGCTTTCTTT. It codes for CASSLALGNTEAFF.

The V and J genes are TRBV5-1 and TRBJ1-2, with no clear D. The CDR3 runs to 14 residues. The germline gives CDR1 SGHRS, CDR2 YFSETQ. Trimming took 2 bases from V and 4 from J, leaving 12 bases between them. The CDR3 sequence is CASSFDGWSYGYTF. CDR3 sequence (DNA): TGCGCCAGCAGCTTCGATGGTTGGAGCTATGGCTACACCTTC.

The chain couples TRBV19 to TRBJ1-1; D is unresolved. The CDR3 consists of 11 residues. In germline, CDR1 is LNHDA, CDR2 SQIVND (reference sequence). The germline V and J ends were trimmed by 11 bases and 0 bases, with 7 bases remaining between them. The CDR3 DNA reads as TGTGCCTGCGGGCTGAACACTGAAGCTTTCTTT. It encodes CACGLNTEAFF.

Here the CDR3 DNA reads TGTGCCAGCAGTGAAGCGGGACAGGGGCCCGATGCTTTCTTT. As protein: CASSEAGQGPDAFF. This chain links TRBV6-1 with TRBJ1-1, with 10 bases lining up with TRBD1. This CDR3 is 14 amino acids long. The germline CDR1 and CDR2 sequences are MNHNS and SASEGT. After removal of 0 bases from V and 11 bases from J, the junction contained 6 bases not matched to a gene.

V and J are TRBV19 and TRBJ1-2, with TRBD1 matching over 8 bases. The CDR3 sequence is 14 residues long. Germline assignment: CDR1 LNHDA and CDR2 SQIVND (reference sequence). V lost 5 bases and J lost 6; bases outside the gene matches: 8. CDR3 loop: CASSPTTGGDGYTF. Written as DNA, the CDR3 is TGTGCCAGTAGTCCGACAACAGGGGGAGATGGCTACACCTTC.

The chain links TRBV11-2 to TRBJ1-2; possibly TRBD1 for D (5 bases). The CDR3 totals 13 residues. Deletions cut 2 bases from V and 7 bases from J, with 11 bases between. The germline V gene encodes CDR1 SGHAT and CDR2 FQNNGV. The CDR3 DNA sequence: TGTGCCAGCAGCTTATCAGGGTCCCTTGGCTACACCTTC. Its protein is CASSLSGSLGYTF.

The chain is built from TRBV27 and TRBJ2-7; D gene unclear. The CDR3 is 15 amino acids. From germline, CDR1 is MNHEY and CDR2 SMNVEV (reference sequence). Trimming pared 5 bases from V and 0 bases from J, leaving 14 bases between. The CDR3 reads CASSPKTRSSYEQYF. DNA for the CDR3: TGTGCCAGCAGTCCTAAGACTCGAAGCTCCTACGAGCAGTACTTC.

The genes are TRBV27 and TRBJ2-7, with 8 bases lining up with TRBD1. Germline V lookup: CDR1 MNHEY, CDR2 SMNVEV (reference sequence). The CDR3 runs to 15 residues. V gave up 4 bases and J gave up 3 bases; unmatched junction bases: 8. CDR3 region: CASSSLATGDYEQYF. DNA of the CDR3: TGTGCCAGCAGTTCGTTGGCGACAGGGGACTACGAGCAGTACTTC.

This clone was seen only a few times. The chain combines TRBV2 with TRBJ1-1; weak D call: TRBD1 (6 bases). The CDR3 is made up of 13 amino acids. Germline V gives CDR1 SNHLY, CDR2 FYNNEI. V lost 8 bases, J lost 0 bases, and 10 bases lay in between. The CDR3 DNA reads as TGTGCCAGCGGGACACACATGAACACTGAAGCTTTCTTT. This translates into CASGTHMNTEAFF.

The chain recombines TRBV5-1 with TRBJ1-1, with D uncertain. Deletions cut 0 bases from V and 10 bases from J, with 10 bases between. Germline CDR1 SGHRS, CDR2 YFSETQ. The CDR3 spans 12 residues. This CDR3 is CASSLANSPAFF. The CDR3 nucleotides are TGCGCCAGCAGCTTGGCTAACAGTCCAGCTTTCTTT. Full variable domain (rest looked up from reference TRBV5-1 and TRBJ1-1): KAGVTQTPRYLIKTRGQQVTLSCSPISGHRSVSWYQQTPGQGLQFLFEYFSETQRNKGNFPGRFSGRQFSNSRSEMNVSTLELGDSALYLCASSLANSPAFFGQGTRLTVV.

The chain carries TRBV11-2 and TRBJ2-1, with D tentatively TRBD2 (7 bases). Germline loops: CDR1 SGHAT, CDR2 FQNNGV. V was trimmed by 4 bases and J by 2 bases, leaving 15 bases between them. The CDR3 has 16 amino acids. The CDR3 spells CASSSVGGQTYNEQFF. DNA for the CDR3: TGTGCCAGCAGCTCCGTGGGGGGGCAAACCTACAATGAGCAGTTCTTC.

The chain recombines TRBV28 with TRBJ2-1, with D maybe TRBD2 (5 bases). V lost 4 bases, J lost 7 bases, and 17 bases lay in between. Looked up from germline, CDR1 is MDHEN and CDR2 is SYDVKM. The CDR3 runs 15 residues. For the CDR3, the DNA is TGTGCCAGCAGTTCCCCTTCTGAAGGCGGGAATGAGCAGTTCTTC. Amino acids: CASSSPSEGGNEQFF.

The V gene is TRBV19, the J gene TRBJ1-6; TRBD1 agrees at 9 bases. The CDR3 has 17 amino acids. The V and J ends lost 4 bases and 7 bases, in that order; junction bases with no gene match: 11. Germline CDR1 reads LNHDA; CDR2 reads SQIVND (reference sequence). Here the CDR3 reads CASSNPHQQGANSPLHF. The CDR3 nucleotides read TGTGCCAGTAGTAACCCTCATCAACAGGGGGCCAATTCACCCCTCCACTTT. The variable domain in full, with the rest retrieved from reference TRBV19 and TRBJ1-6, is DGGITQSPKYLFRKEGQNVTLSCEQNLNHDAMYWYRQDPGQGLRLIYYSQIVNDFQKGDIAEGYSVSREKKESFPLTVTSAQKNPTAFYLCASSNPHQQGANSPLHFGNGTRLTVT.

The V call is TRBV10-3, the J call TRBJ1-1, with a possible D match to TRBD1 (5 bases). The CDR3 runs to 13 residues. V was pared by 10 bases and J by 3 bases, with 15 bases between. Per the germline V gene, CDR1 is ENHRY and CDR2 is SYGVKD. In nucleotides, the CDR3 is TGTGCCACCCGGTCAGGGAAAGACACTGAAGCTTTCTTT. This sequence encodes CATRSGKDTEAFF.

CDR3: CASSADIYGYTF. The CDR3 DNA reads as TGTGCCAGCAGTGCCGACATTTATGGCTACACCTTC. This chain uses TRBV6-1 with TRBJ1-2, with no clear D. V gave up 4 bases and J gave up 5 bases, with 8 bases separating them. This CDR3 spans 12 amino acids. Germline V gene data show CDR1 as MNHNS and CDR2 as SASEGT.

The chain couples TRBV5-6 to TRBJ1-2, with 12 positions matching TRBD1. The germline CDR1 and CDR2 sequences are SGHDT and YYEEEE. This CDR3 is 16 amino acids long. V was clipped by 1 base and J by 8 bases; unmatched bases: 9. CDR3 sequence: CASSLNAGTGGGGYTF. For the CDR3, the DNA is TGTGCCAGCAGCTTGAATGCCGGGACAGGGGGCGGCGGCTACACCTTC.

The chain employs TRBV28 and TRBJ2-5; 7 nucleotides line up with TRBD1. The germline V gene encodes CDR1 MDHEN and CDR2 SYDVKM. V shed 3 bases, J shed 2 bases, and the junction held 6 bases outside the gene matches. The length of the CDR3 is 15 residues. The CDR3 spells CASSFRGRGQETQYF. For the CDR3, the DNA is TGTGCCAGCAGTTTTCGCGGCAGGGGGCAAGAGACCCAGTACTTC.